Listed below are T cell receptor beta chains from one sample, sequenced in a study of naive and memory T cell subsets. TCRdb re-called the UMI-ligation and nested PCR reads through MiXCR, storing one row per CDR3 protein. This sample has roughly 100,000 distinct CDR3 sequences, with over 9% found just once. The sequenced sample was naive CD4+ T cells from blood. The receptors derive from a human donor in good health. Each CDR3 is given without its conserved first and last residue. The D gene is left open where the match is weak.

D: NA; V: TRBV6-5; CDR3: ASSYEGSIGELF
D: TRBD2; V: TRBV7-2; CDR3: ASSKGGGSGRLYNEQF
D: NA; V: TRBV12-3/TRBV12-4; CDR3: ASSSTYNEQF
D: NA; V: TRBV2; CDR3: ASRDGGFGTDTQY
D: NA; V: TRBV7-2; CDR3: ASSNTDTQY
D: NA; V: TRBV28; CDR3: ASSSPSPSWRQY
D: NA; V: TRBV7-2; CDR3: ASSFRNGRGEQY
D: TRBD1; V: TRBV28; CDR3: ASSEGTGWNTGELF
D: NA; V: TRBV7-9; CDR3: ASNSMQGPSYNEQF
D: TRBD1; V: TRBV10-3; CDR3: AISARPGQATYEQY
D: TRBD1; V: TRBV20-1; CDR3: SARADRGSYNEQF
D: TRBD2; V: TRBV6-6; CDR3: ASRTATSGTYEQY